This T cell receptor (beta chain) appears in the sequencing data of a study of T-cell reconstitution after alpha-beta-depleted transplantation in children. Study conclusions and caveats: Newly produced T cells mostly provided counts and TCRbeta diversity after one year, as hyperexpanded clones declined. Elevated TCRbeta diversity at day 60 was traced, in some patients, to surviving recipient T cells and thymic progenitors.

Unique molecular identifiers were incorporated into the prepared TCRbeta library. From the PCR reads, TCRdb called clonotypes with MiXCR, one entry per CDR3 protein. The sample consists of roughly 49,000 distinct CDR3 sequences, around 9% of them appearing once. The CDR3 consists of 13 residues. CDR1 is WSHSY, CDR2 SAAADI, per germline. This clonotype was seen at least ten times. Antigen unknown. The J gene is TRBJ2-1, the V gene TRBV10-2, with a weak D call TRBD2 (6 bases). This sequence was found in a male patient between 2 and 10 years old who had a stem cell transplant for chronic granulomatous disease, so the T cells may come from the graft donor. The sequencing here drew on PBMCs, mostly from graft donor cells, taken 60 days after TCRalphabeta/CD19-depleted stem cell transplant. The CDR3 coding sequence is TGCACCACCCAGGGAGGCTCCTACAATGAGCAGTTCTTC. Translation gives CTTQGGSYNEQFF.